The source of this T cell receptor beta chain is a study of CD8 T cells in ankylosing spondylitis. Germline CDR1 is DFQATT and CDR2 is SNEGSKA (reference sequence). The CDR3 runs 15 residues. The ends were cut back, 0 bases at V and 2 bases at J, with 12 bases in the middle. This clonotype was counted ten times or more. No antigen is known for it. Study-wide points: A number of the motif variants had already been described in reactive arthritis synovial fluid and blood. One TCR beta motif, made up of under ten highly homologous variants, appeared characteristic of ankylosing spondylitis blood. Disease-linked clones had a CD8+ phenotype and relatively low frequency in peripheral blood. There was reportedly significant enrichment of clones that were disease-linked in matched ankylosing spondylitis synovial fluid.

Quantitative 5'-RACE with molecular barcodes produced the TCR beta libraries. TCRdb processed the 5' RACE reads anew with MiXCR; each CDR3 protein has one entry. The sample shows hundreds of thousands of distinct CDR3 sequences, about an eighth of them seen only once. The sequenced sample was blood, either unsorted or a sorted T cell fraction (not recorded which). The J gene is TRBJ2-3, the V gene TRBV20-1; D is uncertain. This clonotype was sampled from a male donor with ankylosing spondylitis. CDR3 in DNA: TGCAGTGCTAGAGATTCCGCAGACCCCACAGATACGCAGTATTTT. It specifies CSARDSADPTDTQYF.